This TCR beta chain comes out of a study of T cells in Graves' hyperthyroidism and ophthalmopathy. RNA transcripts provided the source from which TCR beta CDR3 regions were amplified. The TCR CDR3 was amplified in a first-round RT-PCR using the HTBI primer set. TCRdb processed the multiplex PCR reads anew with MiXCR; each CDR3 protein has one entry. The table has hundreds of thousands of distinct CDR3 sequences, approximately 15% seen once. V shed 2 bases and J shed 6 bases, with 7 bases lying between them. There are 13 residues in the CDR3. Disease duration was under 3 months in the ophthalmopathy patients, who also had a Clinical Activity Score of at least 3 and a NOSPECS grade of at least 4. PBMCs were obtained from about 10 ml fresh peripheral blood. To note about this clonotype: The target antigen is unknown.

Notes on the study in general: Classification by a 13 V-J model distinguished ophthalmopathy from stable hyperthyroidism. The model forecast ophthalmopathy, anticipating it by a median around 6.4 months before onset.

Material for sequencing was blood. The TCR originated in a man younger than 30 with Graves' ophthalmopathy. J is TRBJ2-2 and V is TRBV12-3 or TRBV12-4, with D unresolved. This CDR3 is CASSLRSPGELFF. CDR3 DNA sequence: TGTGCCAGCAGTTTACGATCTCCCGGGGAGCTGTTTTTT.